This T cell receptor (beta chain) was profiled in a study of blood T cell repertoires in COVID-19. Germline CDR1 SGHNT, CDR2 YENEEA. V shed 6 bases and J 5 bases; nucleotides not matched to a gene: 15. The CDR3 spans 16 residues. Per the study methods: Estimation of nucleated cell counts was performed using reference gene primer amplification. Clones were read by immunoSEQ multiplex PCR, and TCRdb kept only the in-frame ones, dropping some. That table supplies the V and J calls and clone size; D and trimming were determined from the DNA. Among about 280,000 clones listed, around 83% were seen once. Specimen: PBMCs or T cells enriched from blood (not recorded which). This receptor was taken from a man aged 35 to 55 who had been exposed to COVID-19. The rearrangement joins TRBV11-3 to TRBJ1-1, with 7 bases fitting TRBD1. The CDR3 nucleotides are TGTGCCAGCAGGCCAACATTACAGGGGAGTGGTACTGAAGCTTTCTTT. Protein product: CASRPTLQGSGTEAFF.